A single sample is the source of the 18 T cell receptor beta chains below, sequenced in a study of blood T cell repertoires in COVID-19. The protocol was immunoSEQ multiplex PCR, while the TCRdb copy is restricted to in-frame clones and leaves out a portion. The table lists 99,000 or so clones, approximately 85% of them singletons. Source material: peripheral blood. These receptors came from a middle-aged man with acute or convalescent COVID-19.

The chain is built from TRBV7-9 and TRBJ1-2, with 7 positions matching TRBD1. The CDR3 consists of 13 residues. V lost 1 base, J lost 8 bases, and 4 bases stayed unmatched. The germline CDR1 and CDR2 sequences are SEHNR and FQNEAQ (reference sequence). CDR3 coding DNA: TGTGCCAGCAGCTTAGGACAGGGACGAGGCTACACCTTC. It codes for CASSLGQGRGYTF.

The rearrangement uses TRBV5-1 and TRBJ1-2, with D tentatively TRBD1 (5 bases). Germline lookup yields CDR1 SGHRS and CDR2 YFSETQ. V was pared by 3 bases and J by 3 bases, with 12 bases between. The CDR3 loop spans 14 amino acids. The CDR3 reads CASSWGERDYGYTF. CDR3 DNA sequence: TGCGCCAGCAGCTGGGGGGAGAGGGACTATGGCTACACCTTC.

The chain has TRBV24-1 and TRBJ2-7, with 9 bases aligning to TRBD1. Germline V gene sequence: CDR1 KGHDR, CDR2 SFDVKD. The V segment lost 3 bases and the J segment 7 bases; nucleotides outside the gene matches: 21. The CDR3 is 19 residues long. CDR3 bases: TGTGCCACCAGTGATAAGCGATGGGACCCGGGACAGGGAGGGTGGGAGCAGTACTTC. The encoded protein is CATSDKRWDPGQGGWEQYF.

The chain combines TRBV11-3 with TRBJ2-5, with 10 nucleotides matching TRBD1. The J segment lost 4 bases and the V segment lost 6 bases, leaving 11 bases of the junction unmatched. The CDR3 runs to 16 residues. Germline V gene data show CDR1 as SGHNT and CDR2 as YENEEA. Here the CDR3 reads CASSPYDRGQGETQYF. CDR3 nucleotide sequence: TGTGCCAGCAGTCCATATGACAGGGGGCAGGGAGAGACCCAGTACTTC.

The sample holds one count of this clone. The V gene is TRBV5-5, the J gene TRBJ2-7; 11 bases are a match to TRBD1. V lost 4 bases, J lost 4 bases, and 7 bases stayed unmatched. This CDR3 is 15 amino acids long. The V gene's germline CDR1 is SGHKS and CDR2 YYEKEE (reference sequence). This CDR3 is CASSKGTGGFYEQYF. The CDR3 bases are TGTGCCAGCAGCAAGGGGACAGGGGGTTTTTACGAGCAGTACTTC.

The table lists this clone with a few counts. The V call is TRBV11-3, the J call TRBJ2-1, with D possibly being TRBD1 (5 bases). The V gene's germline CDR1 is SGHNT and CDR2 YENEEA. The V and J ends lost 5 bases and 8 bases respectively, with 13 bases between them. The CDR3 spans 13 residues. The CDR3 reads CASSPPLGDEQFF. The CDR3 DNA reads as TGTGCCAGCAGCCCCCCATTAGGGGATGAGCAGTTCTTC.

The rearrangement links TRBV14 to TRBJ1-4; 8 bases map to TRBD1. The CDR3 runs 15 residues. V shed 5 bases, J shed 6 bases, and the junction held 8 bases outside the gene matches. Germline CDR1 reads SGHDN; CDR2 reads FVKESK. In nucleotides, the CDR3 is TGTGCCAGCAGCTCCCTAGGACAGGGCGATGAAAAACTGTTTTTT. It translates to CASSSLGQGDEKLFF.

V is TRBV5-1 and J is TRBJ2-7; the D gene is possibly TRBD2 (5 bases). The germline CDR1 and CDR2 sequences are SGHRS and YFSETQ. The V end was cut by 4 bases, the J end by 6 bases, with 17 bases between. This CDR3 is 14 amino acids long. CDR3 in amino acids: CASSTRTQSSEQYF. DNA of the CDR3: TGCGCCAGCAGCACACGGACTCAAAGCTCCGAGCAGTACTTC.

The chain couples TRBV5-1 to TRBJ2-7, with TRBD1 identical over 7 bases. The CDR3 runs 16 residues. Germline loops: CDR1 SGHRS, CDR2 YFSETQ. V trimming: 3 bases; J trimming: 0 bases; junction bases outside the gene matches: 9. CDR3 region: CASSSATGKSSYEQYF. The CDR3 DNA is TGCGCCAGCAGCTCGGCGACAGGGAAAAGCTCCTACGAGCAGTACTTC.

The chain uses TRBV6-1 and TRBJ1-5; possibly TRBD1 for D (6 bases). Germline V gene data show CDR1 as MNHNS and CDR2 as SASEGT. The CDR3 has 15 amino acids. Deletions cut 1 base from V and 3 bases from J, with 10 bases between. The CDR3 nucleotides are TGTGCCAGCAGTGAAGGACAGGCCCTCAATCAGCCCCAGCATTTT. As protein: CASSEGQALNQPQHF.

This rearrangement joins TRBV12-3 or TRBV12-4 to TRBJ1-5; D is unclear. The V end was cut by 3 bases, the J end by 9 bases, with 12 bases between. The CDR3 runs to 13 residues. This CDR3 is CASSLRFVGPQHF. Here the CDR3 DNA reads TGTGCCAGCAGTTTGAGGTTCGTGGGGCCCCAGCATTTT.

The chain couples TRBV19 to TRBJ2-6, with D possibly TRBD1 on 5 matching bases. The CDR3 covers 17 residues. In germline, CDR1 is LNHDA, CDR2 SQIVND (reference sequence). V dropped 7 bases and J dropped 3 bases, with 19 bases sitting between them. For the CDR3, the DNA is TGTGCCAGTAAAGGCAGGGAAACCTTAAGTGGGGCCAACGTCCTGACTTTC. This codes for CASKGRETLSGANVLTF.

As DNA, the CDR3 is TGTGCCAGCAGCCCGGCAGGGTGGAATGGCTACACCTTC. Protein product: CASSPAGWNGYTF. The chain combines TRBV7-2 with TRBJ1-2, with D possibly being TRBD1 (5 bases). Germline V gene sequence: CDR1 SGHTA, CDR2 FQGNSA. CDR3 size: 13 residues. The germline V and J ends were trimmed by 5 bases and 6 bases, with 13 bases remaining between them.

The V and J genes are TRBV27 and TRBJ2-5, with 12 bases that match TRBD1. This CDR3 is built from 15 residues. Trimming at V came to 5 bases and at J to 4 bases, leaving 5 bases not matched to a gene. Germline V gene data show CDR1 as MNHEY and CDR2 as SMNVEV (reference sequence). The DNA for the CDR3 is TGTGCCAGCAGTCCCCGGGACAGGGGGCGAGAGACCCAGTACTTC. Its translation: CASSPRDRGRETQYF.

V usage is TRBV2 and J usage is TRBJ2-1; 7 bases line up with TRBD2. The V segment lost 3 bases and the J segment 6 bases; nucleotides outside the gene matches: 2. The CDR3 contains 13 residues. Germline assignment: CDR1 SNHLY and CDR2 FYNNEI. This chain's CDR3 is CASSDGRTNEQFF. The CDR3 nucleotides read TGTGCCAGCAGTGACGGGAGGACCAATGAGCAGTTCTTC.

This chain links TRBV7-9 with TRBJ2-5; 12 nucleotides match TRBD1. V lost 5 bases, J lost 4 bases, and 5 bases stayed unmatched. CDR1 and CDR2 (germline): SEHNR, FQNEAQ (reference sequence). This CDR3 has 15 amino acids. CDR3 sequence (DNA): TGTGCCAGCAGCGCCGGGACAGGGGGCTTAGAGACCCAGTACTTC. Translating it yields CASSAGTGGLETQYF.

The rearrangement links TRBV12-5 to TRBJ1-2; TRBD1 matches 11 bases. Germline assignment: CDR1 LGHNT and CDR2 FRNRAP. The V segment lost 5 bases and the J segment 4 bases; nucleotides outside the gene matches: 6. The CDR3 totals 15 residues. The CDR3: CASGASGTGGYGYTF. In nucleotides, the CDR3 is TGTGCTAGTGGTGCCTCCGGGACAGGGGGCTATGGCTACACCTTC.

The chain recombines TRBV6-6 with TRBJ1-1, with D perhaps matching TRBD1 (5 bases). V was cut by 5 bases and J by 5 bases, with 15 bases left in between. The germline V gene encodes CDR1 MNHNY and CDR2 SVGAGI (reference sequence). This CDR3 region has 14 residues. CDR3 in DNA: TGTGCCAGCAGTACCCCGGGGGGTAGGACTGAAGCTTTCTTT. Translating gives CASSTPGGRTEAFF.